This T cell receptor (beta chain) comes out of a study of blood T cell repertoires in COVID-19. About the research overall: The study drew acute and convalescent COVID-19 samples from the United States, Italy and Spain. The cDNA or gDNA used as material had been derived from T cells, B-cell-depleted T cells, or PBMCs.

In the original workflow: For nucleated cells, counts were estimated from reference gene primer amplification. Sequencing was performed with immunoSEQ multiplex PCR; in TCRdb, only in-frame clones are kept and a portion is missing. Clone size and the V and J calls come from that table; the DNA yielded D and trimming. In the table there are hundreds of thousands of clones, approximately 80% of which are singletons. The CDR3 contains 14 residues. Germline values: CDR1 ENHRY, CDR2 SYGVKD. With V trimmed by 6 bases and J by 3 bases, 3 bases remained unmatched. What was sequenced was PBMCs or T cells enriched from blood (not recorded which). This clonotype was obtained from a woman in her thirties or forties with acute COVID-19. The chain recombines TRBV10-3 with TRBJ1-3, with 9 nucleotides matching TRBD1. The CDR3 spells CAIRRQGDGNTIYF. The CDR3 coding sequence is TGTGCCATCAGGAGACAGGGGGATGGAAACACCATATATTTT.